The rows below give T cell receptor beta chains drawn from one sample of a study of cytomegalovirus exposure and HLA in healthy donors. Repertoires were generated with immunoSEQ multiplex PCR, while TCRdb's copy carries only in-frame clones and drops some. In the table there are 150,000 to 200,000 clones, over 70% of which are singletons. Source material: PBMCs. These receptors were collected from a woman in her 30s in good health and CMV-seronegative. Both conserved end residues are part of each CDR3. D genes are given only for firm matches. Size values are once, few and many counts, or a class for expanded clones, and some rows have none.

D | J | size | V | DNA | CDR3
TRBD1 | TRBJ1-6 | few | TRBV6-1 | TGTGCCAGCAGAACAGGGGACTCCTATAATTCACCCCTCCACTTT | CASRTGDSYNSPLHF
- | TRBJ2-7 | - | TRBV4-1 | TGCGCCAGCAGCCAAGTAGGAGGGTTGGTCTACGAGCAGTACTTC | CASSQVGGLVYEQYF
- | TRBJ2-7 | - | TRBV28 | TGTGCCAGCAGTTTTAGGACTATCTCCTACGAGCAGTACTTC | CASSFRTISYEQYF
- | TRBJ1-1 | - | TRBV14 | TGTGCCAGCAGCCAAAGGGGGTTCCGTCTAGGGGACACTGAAGCTTTCTTT | CASSQRGFRLGDTEAFF
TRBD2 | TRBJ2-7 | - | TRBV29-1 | TGCAGCGGTAGCACTAGCGGCTACGAGCAGTACTTC | CSGSTSGYEQYF
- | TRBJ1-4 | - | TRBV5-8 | TGTGCCAGCAGCATACCGTGGACGGGATTTAAGGAAAAACTGTTTTTT | CASSIPWTGFKEKLFF
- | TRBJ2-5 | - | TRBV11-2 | TGTGCCAGCAGCTCCCTCGTAGGGGAAGAGACCCAGTACTTC | CASSSLVGEETQYF
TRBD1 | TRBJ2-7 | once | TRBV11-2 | TGTGCCAGCAGCTTAGTTGCCGGACAGGCTGGGGAGCAGTACTTC | CASSLVAGQAGEQYF
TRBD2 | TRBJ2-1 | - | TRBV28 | TGTGCCAGCAGTCCGACGACTAGCGGGGGCTACAATGAGCAGTTCTTC | CASSPTTSGGYNEQFF
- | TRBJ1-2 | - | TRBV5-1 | TGCGCCAGCAGCTCAATACAGAGCTATGGCTACACCTTC | CASSSIQSYGYTF
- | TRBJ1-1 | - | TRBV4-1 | TGCGCCAGCAGCCAAGGTGGAGGGTTTGAAGCTTTCTTT | CASSQGGGFEAFF
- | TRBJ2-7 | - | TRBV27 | TGTGCCAGCAGCCGCGAACAGAACGAGCAGTACTTC | CASSREQNEQYF
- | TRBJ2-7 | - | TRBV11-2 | TGTGCCAGCAGCCCAGACAGGTCCATTTCCTACGAGCAGTACTTC | CASSPDRSISYEQYF
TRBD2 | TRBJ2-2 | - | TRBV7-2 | TGTGCCAGCAGCTTAGGGACTAGGTCCCCCGGGGAGCTGTTTTTT | CASSLGTRSPGELFF
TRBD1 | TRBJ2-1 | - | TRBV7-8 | TGTGCCAGCAGTTTGGGACAGGGGGGGGTAAATGAGCAGTTCTTC | CASSLGQGGVNEQFF
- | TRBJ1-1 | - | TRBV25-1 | TGTGCCAGCAGTGTTCGGGAATACACTGAAGCTTTCTTT | CASSVREYTEAFF
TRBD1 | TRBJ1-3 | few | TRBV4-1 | TGCGCCAGCAGCCAGGACAGGGCGACCTCTGGAAACACCATATATTTT | CASSQDRATSGNTIYF
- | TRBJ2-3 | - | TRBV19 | TGTGCCAGTAGACTAAACGGACAGTTCACAGATACGCAGTATTTT | CASRLNGQFTDTQYF
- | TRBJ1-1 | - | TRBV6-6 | TGTGCCAGCAGTTACTCGACCAGGGCGAACACTGAAGCTTTCTTT | CASSYSTRANTEAFF
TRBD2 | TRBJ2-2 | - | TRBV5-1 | TGCGCCAGCAGCTTATTCCCGGGAGGGAACACCGGGGAGCTGTTTTTT | CASSLFPGGNTGELFF
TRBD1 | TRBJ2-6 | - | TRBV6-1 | TGTGCCAGCCGGACAGGTGGCTCTGGGGCCAACGTCCTGACTTTC | CASRTGGSGANVLTF
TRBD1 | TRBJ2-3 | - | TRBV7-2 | TGTGCCAGCAGCTTCGGACAGGGGAGCACAGATACGCAGTATTTT | CASSFGQGSTDTQYF
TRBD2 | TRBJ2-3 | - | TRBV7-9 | TGTGCCAGCAGCCCTACTAGCGGGGTACGCACAGATACGCAGTATTTT | CASSPTSGVRTDTQYF
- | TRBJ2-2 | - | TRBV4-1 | TGCGCCAGCAGCCAAAAACGAGGGTTTACCGGGGAGCTGTTTTTT | CASSQKRGFTGELFF
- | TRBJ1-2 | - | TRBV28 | TGTGCCAGCAGCAAACGACAGGTGACCTTCTATGGCTACACCTTC | CASSKRQVTFYGYTF
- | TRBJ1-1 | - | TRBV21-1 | TGTGCCAGCAAGGACAGGGTGAGGACTGAAGCTTTCTTT | CASKDRVRTEAFF
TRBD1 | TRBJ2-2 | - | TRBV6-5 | TGTGCCAGCAGCCAACAGGGGGCGGTCGGGGAGCTGTTTTTT | CASSQQGAVGELFF
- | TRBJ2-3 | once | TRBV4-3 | TGCGCCAGCAGCCAAGACGGGGACTCGAGCACAGATACGCAGTATTTT | CASSQDGDSSTDTQYF
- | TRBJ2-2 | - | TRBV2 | TGTGCCAGCAGCCCCGGTGAGACCGGGGAGCTGTTTTTT | CASSPGETGELFF
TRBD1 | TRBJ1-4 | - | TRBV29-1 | TGCAGCGCCTCGACAGGGATGGGGGAAAAACTGTTTTTT | CSASTGMGEKLFF
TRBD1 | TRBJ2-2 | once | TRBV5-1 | TGCGCCAGCAGCTTCGGACAGGGAGACACCGGGGAGCTGTTTTTT | CASSFGQGDTGELFF
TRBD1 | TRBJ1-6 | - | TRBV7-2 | TGTGCCAGCAGCTACAAAACAGGGGGCGCAGGTTCACCCCTCCACTTT | CASSYKTGGAGSPLHF
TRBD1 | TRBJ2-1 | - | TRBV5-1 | TGCGCCAGCAGCCAGGGGGACAGCTCCTACAATGAGCAGTTCTTC | CASSQGDSSYNEQFF
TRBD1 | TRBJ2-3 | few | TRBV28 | TGTGCCAGCAGTTTAACAGGGGGCACAGATACGCAGTATTTT | CASSLTGGTDTQYF
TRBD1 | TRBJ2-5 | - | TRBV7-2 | TGTGCCAGCAGCCTACGGACAGGGGTTGGGGAGACCCAGTACTTC | CASSLRTGVGETQYF
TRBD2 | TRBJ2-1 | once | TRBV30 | TGTGCCTGCGGGGGGGGAGCCTACAATGAGCAGTTCTTC | CACGGGAYNEQFF
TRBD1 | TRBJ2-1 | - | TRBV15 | TGTGCCACCAGCAGAGGAGGACAGGGGAGACAGAATGAGCAGTTCTTC | CATSRGGQGRQNEQFF
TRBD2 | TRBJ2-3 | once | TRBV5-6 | TGTGCCAGCAGCCCCACTAGCGGGTCGGGCACAGATACGCAGTATTTT | CASSPTSGSGTDTQYF
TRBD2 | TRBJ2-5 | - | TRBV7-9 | TGTGCCAGCAGCGCTCTAGCGGGAGTGGAAGAGCAGTACTTC | CASSALAGVEEQYF
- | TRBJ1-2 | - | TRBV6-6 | TGTGCCAGCAGTTACACCCGACAAGATGGCTACACCTTC | CASSYTRQDGYTF
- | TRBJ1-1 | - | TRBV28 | TGTGCCAGCAGTTTATATAGGAACACTGAAGCTTTCTTT | CASSLYRNTEAFF
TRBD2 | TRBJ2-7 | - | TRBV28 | TGTGCCAGCAGTCCACCTCTAGCGGGAGCTAGGGAGCAGTACTTC | CASSPPLAGAREQYF
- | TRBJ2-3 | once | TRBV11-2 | TGTGCCAGCAGCTTAGTTGCCAGGGTTACAGATACGCAGTATTTT | CASSLVARVTDTQYF